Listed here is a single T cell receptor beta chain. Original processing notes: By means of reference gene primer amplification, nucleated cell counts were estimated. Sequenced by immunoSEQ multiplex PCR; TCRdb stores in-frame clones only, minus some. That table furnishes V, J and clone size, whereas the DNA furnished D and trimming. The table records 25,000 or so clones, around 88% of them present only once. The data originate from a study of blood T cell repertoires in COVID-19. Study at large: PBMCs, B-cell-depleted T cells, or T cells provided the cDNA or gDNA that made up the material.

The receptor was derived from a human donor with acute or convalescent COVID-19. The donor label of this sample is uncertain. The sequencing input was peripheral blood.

CDR3 residues: CASSQDLGQYYGYTF. DNA of the CDR3: TGTGCCAGCAGCCAAGATCTGGGGCAGTACTATGGCTACACCTTC. V usage is TRBV3-1 (or the pseudogene TRBV3-2) and J usage is TRBJ1-2; D possibly corresponds to TRBD1 (5 bases). Germline CDR1 and CDR2: LGHDT and YNNKEL (reference sequence). The germline V and J ends were trimmed by 0 bases and 3 bases, with 11 bases remaining between them. The CDR3 is made up of 15 amino acids.